Below, 16 T cell receptor beta chains from the same sample are listed, as sequenced in a study of T cell responses to AZD1222 COVID-19 vaccine. The method was immunoSEQ multiplex PCR; TCRdb's version includes in-frame clones alone and lacks a portion of them. The sample includes about 130,000 clones, around 90% of them seen just once. The specimen comprised peripheral blood, sampled 28 days after the second AZD1222 dose. These receptors were obtained from an adult who received the AZD1222 COVID-19 vaccine.

The chain joins TRBV7-8 to TRBJ1-3; no reliable D call. Trimming pared 2 bases from V and 0 bases from J, leaving 23 bases between. Germline-derived CDR1 and CDR2 are SGHVS and FQNEAQ. The CDR3 loop spans 20 amino acids. This chain's CDR3 is CASSLMVRWELLSSGNTIYF. CDR3 nucleotide sequence: TGTGCCAGCAGCTTAATGGTTCGCTGGGAACTCCTGAGCTCTGGAAACACCATATATTTT.

V usage is TRBV6-1 and J usage is TRBJ1-1, with no clear D. This CDR3 spans 12 amino acids. V was trimmed by 0 bases and J by 8 bases, leaving 7 bases between them. The germline gives CDR1 MNHNS, CDR2 SASEGT. The DNA for the CDR3 is TGTGCCAGCAGTGAAGCGTCGTCAGAAGCTTTCTTT. This translates into CASSEASSEAFF.

This clone was counted once. This chain joins TRBV7-3 and TRBJ2-7, with 7 bases lining up with TRBD1. Trimming took 0 bases from V and 0 from J; bases not matched to a gene: 2. Germline loops: CDR1 SGHTA, CDR2 FQGTGA. The CDR3 totals 15 residues. This CDR3 is CASSLTGQSSYEQYF. In DNA, the CDR3 is TGTGCCAGCAGCTTAACGGGACAGAGCTCCTACGAGCAGTACTTC.

The chain links TRBV10-3 to TRBJ1-4; D is possibly TRBD1 (5 bases). Germline V gene data show CDR1 as ENHRY and CDR2 as SYGVKD. The CDR3 is made up of 17 amino acids. The ends were cut back, 6 bases at V and 2 bases at J, with 19 bases in the middle. The chain's CDR3 is CAISERPPGLTNEKLFF. CDR3 DNA: TGTGCCATCAGCGAAAGACCCCCGGGACTGACTAATGAAAAACTGTTTTTT.

The V gene is TRBV25-1, the J gene TRBJ1-1; D is unclear. Trimming shortened V by 0 bases and J by 1 base, and 3 bases separated the two germline ends. Germline V gene data show CDR1 as MGHDK and CDR2 as SYGVNS. The CDR3 runs 13 residues. CDR3 nucleotide sequence: TGTGCCAGCAGTGAATATGGGAACACTGAAGCTTTCTTT. As protein: CASSEYGNTEAFF.

This chain uses TRBV6-5 with TRBJ1-2, with 8 nucleotides matching TRBD1. J was trimmed by 6 bases and V by 6 bases; bases with no gene match: 6. The CDR3 spans 13 residues. Germline V gene sequence: CDR1 MNHEY, CDR2 SVGAGI. CDR3 residues: CASRTTGVHGYTF. The CDR3 region has the DNA TGTGCCAGCAGGACGACAGGGGTTCATGGCTACACCTTC.

This rearrangement joins TRBV27 to TRBJ2-1, with D perhaps TRBD1 (5 bases). The CDR3 consists of 14 residues. V lost 2 bases to trimming and J lost 5 bases, with 10 bases between them. Germline V gene data show CDR1 as MNHEY and CDR2 as SMNVEV (reference sequence). CDR3 nucleotides: TGTGCCAGCAGTTTAAGGGGCAGCGACAATGAGCAGTTCTTC. It is translated as CASSLRGSDNEQFF.

The chain links TRBV14 to TRBJ2-2; D ambiguous. The CDR3 covers 12 residues. The ends were cut back, 4 bases at V and 8 bases at J, with 8 bases in the middle. Germline lookup yields CDR1 SGHDN and CDR2 FVKESK. The CDR3: CASSPSWGELFF. The CDR3 nucleotides are TGTGCCAGCAGCCCCTCCTGGGGGGAGCTGTTTTTT. Combining the CDR3 with reference TRBV14 and TRBJ2-2 gives the whole variable domain EAGVTQFPSHSVIEKGQTVTLRCDPISGHDNLYWYRRVMGKEIKFLLHFVKESKQDESGMPNNRFLAERTGGTYSTLKVQPAELEDSGVYFCASSPSWGELFFGEGSRLTVL.

The chain recombines TRBV6-5 with TRBJ2-5; perhaps TRBD1 as D (5 bases). There are 14 residues in the CDR3. The V gene lost 7 bases and the J gene lost 3 bases, with 15 bases spanning the gap. From germline, CDR1 is MNHEY and CDR2 SVGAGI. In nucleotides, the CDR3 is TGTGCCAGCATTCTCCAGGGATGGGAAGAGACCCAGTACTTC. It codes for CASILQGWEETQYF.

The V gene is TRBV18, the J gene TRBJ2-3, with D possibly being TRBD2 (6 bases). The germline V and J ends were trimmed by 2 bases and 4 bases, with 25 bases remaining between them. Per germline, CDR1 KGHSH and CDR2 LQKENI. The CDR3 is 19 residues long. The CDR3 bases are TGTGCCAGCTCACCAAAGGGATCCTACGGGAGCGGTCGTCCAGATACGCAGTATTTT. This gives the protein CASSPKGSYGSGRPDTQYF. Variable domain in full (rest from reference TRBV18 and TRBJ2-3): NAGVMQNPRHLVRRRGQEARLRCSPMKGHSHVYWYRQLPEEGLKFMVYLQKENIIDESGMPKERFSAEFPKEGPSILRIQQVVRGDSAAYFCASSPKGSYGSGRPDTQYFGPGTRLTVL.

The chain combines TRBV27 with TRBJ1-5; tentatively, D is TRBD1 (6 bases). In germline, CDR1 is MNHEY, CDR2 SMNVEV (reference sequence). Trimming took off 5 bases at V and 5 bases at J, with 16 bases between the two ends. This CDR3 has 15 residues. The CDR3 loop is CASSISGVPHQPQHF. CDR3 in DNA: TGTGCCAGCAGTATCTCAGGGGTCCCACATCAGCCCCAGCATTTT.

This rearrangement joins TRBV7-9 to TRBJ1-1; no definite D call. Germline CDR1 reads SEHNR; CDR2 reads FQNEAQ (reference sequence). The V end was cut by 6 bases, the J end by 0 bases, with 20 bases between. This CDR3 region has 17 residues. For the CDR3, the DNA is TGTGCCAGCAGTTCCCGCTCCCGACGGAGTTTGAACACTGAAGCTTTCTTT. It codes for CASSSRSRRSLNTEAFF.

Remarks on this clone: Other nucleotide sequences from this sample produce the same CDR3. V and J are TRBV12-3 or TRBV12-4 and TRBJ2-7; D is ambiguous. V was clipped by 8 bases and J by 2 bases, with 7 bases between them. The CDR3 has 11 residues. This CDR3 reads CASGKTYEQYF. CDR3 DNA sequence: TGTGCCAGCGGGAAGACCTACGAGCAGTACTTC.

The chain couples TRBV5-4 to TRBJ1-4; the D gene is possibly TRBD1 (6 bases). V lost 0 bases and J 7 bases, leaving 13 bases between the germline ends. CDR1 and CDR2 (germline): SGHNT, YYREEE (reference sequence). The CDR3 loop spans 15 amino acids. The CDR3 is CASSLARGGGEKLFF. The CDR3, as DNA: TGTGCCAGCAGCTTGGCCCGCGGGGGCGGTGAAAAACTGTTTTTT.

This clone was observed a single time. This chain connects TRBV5-1 to TRBJ2-7, with TRBD1 identical over 8 bases. CDR1 is SGHRS and CDR2 is YFSETQ in the germline V gene. This CDR3 region has 20 residues. The V segment lost 0 bases and the J segment 0 bases; nucleotides outside the gene matches: 17. DNA of the CDR3: TGCGCCAGCAGCTTGGGGGACAGGACCCATTTCCGAGGGGGCTCCTACGAGCAGTACTTC. It specifies CASSLGDRTHFRGGSYEQYF.

The rearrangement uses TRBV4-1 and TRBJ1-3, with no clear D. Germline CDR1 reads MGHRA; CDR2 reads YSYEKL. The CDR3 sequence is 14 residues long. The V gene lost 0 bases and the J gene lost 0 bases, with 3 bases spanning the gap. CDR3 residues: CASSQDRSGNTIYF. CDR3 DNA sequence: TGCGCCAGCAGCCAAGACCGCTCTGGAAACACCATATATTTT.